The T cell receptor beta chain described here comes from a study of regulatory T cells in long-lasting Graves disease. General study results and limits: When disease was persistent, TRBV28, TRBJ1-2 and TRBJ2-5 were the favored segments.

Germline-derived CDR1 and CDR2 are DFQATT and SNEGSKA (reference sequence). With V trimmed by 6 bases and J by 3 bases, 9 bases remained unmatched. The CDR3 has 14 amino acids. Arm-PCR of CDR3 regions with iRepertoire HTBI primers generated TCR beta libraries. TCRdb re-derived calls from the multiplex PCR reads in MiXCR, one entry per CDR3 protein. The sample lists approximately 470,000 distinct CDR3 sequences, 15% to 20% occurring once. Time point defined: newly diagnosed GD, antithyroid drugs for less than 3 months. RNA from PBMCs was the source of the TCR library. This clonotype was detected a few times. Its target is not known. This sample was also put to use in a study of T cells in Graves' hyperthyroidism and ophthalmopathy.

Sequencing used peripheral blood mononuclear cells (PBMCs), obtained at new diagnosis, from a patient treated with antithyroid drugs. This clonotype was sampled from a man in his forties or fifties with Graves disease. The chain couples TRBV20-1 to TRBJ2-3, with TRBD2 matching 7 bases. CDR3 nucleotide sequence: TGCAGTGCCCTCGCCGGACTAGTTACAGATACGCAGTATTTT. This gives the protein CSALAGLVTDTQYF.